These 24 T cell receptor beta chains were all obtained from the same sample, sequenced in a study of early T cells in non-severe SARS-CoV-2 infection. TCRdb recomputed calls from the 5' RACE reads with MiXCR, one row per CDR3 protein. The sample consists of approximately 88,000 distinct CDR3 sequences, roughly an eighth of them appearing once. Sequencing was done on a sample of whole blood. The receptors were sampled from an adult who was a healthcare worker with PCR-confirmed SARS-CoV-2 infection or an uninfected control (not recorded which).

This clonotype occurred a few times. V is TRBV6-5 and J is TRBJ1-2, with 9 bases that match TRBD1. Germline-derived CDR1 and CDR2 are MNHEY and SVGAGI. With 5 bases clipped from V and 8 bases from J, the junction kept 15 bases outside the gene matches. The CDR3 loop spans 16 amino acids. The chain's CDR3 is CASSPAGTGYLYGYTF. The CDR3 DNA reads TGTGCCAGCAGTCCCGCCGGGACAGGGTATCTTTACGGCTACACCTTC.

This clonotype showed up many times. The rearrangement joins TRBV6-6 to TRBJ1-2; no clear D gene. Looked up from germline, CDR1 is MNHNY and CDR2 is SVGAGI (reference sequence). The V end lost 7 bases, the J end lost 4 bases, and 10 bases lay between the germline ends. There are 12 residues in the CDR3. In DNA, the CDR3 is TGTGCCAGCATTAATGTCGGCTATGGCTACACCTTC. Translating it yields CASINVGYGYTF.

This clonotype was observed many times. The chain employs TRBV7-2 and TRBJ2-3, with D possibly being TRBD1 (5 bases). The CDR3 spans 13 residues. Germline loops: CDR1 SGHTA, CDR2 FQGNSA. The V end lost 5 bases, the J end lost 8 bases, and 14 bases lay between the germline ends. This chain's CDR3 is CASSPVDSFTQYF. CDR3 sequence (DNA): TGTGCCAGCAGCCCCGTCGACAGCTTTACGCAGTATTTT.

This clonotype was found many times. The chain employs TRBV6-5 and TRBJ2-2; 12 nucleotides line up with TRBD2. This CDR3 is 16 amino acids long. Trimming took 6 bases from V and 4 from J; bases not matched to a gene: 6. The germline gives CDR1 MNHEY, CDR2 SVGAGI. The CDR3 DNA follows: TGTGCCAGCAGCCGACTAGCGGGGGAAGGCACCGGGGAGCTGTTTTTT. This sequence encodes CASSRLAGEGTGELFF.

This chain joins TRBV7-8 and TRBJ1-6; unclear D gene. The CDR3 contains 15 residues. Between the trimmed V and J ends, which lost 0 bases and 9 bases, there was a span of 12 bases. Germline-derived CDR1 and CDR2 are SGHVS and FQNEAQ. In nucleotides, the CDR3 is TGTGCCAGCAGCTTAGCTAGGAGTGGAGGTTCACCCCTCCACTTT. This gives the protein CASSLARSGGSPLHF.

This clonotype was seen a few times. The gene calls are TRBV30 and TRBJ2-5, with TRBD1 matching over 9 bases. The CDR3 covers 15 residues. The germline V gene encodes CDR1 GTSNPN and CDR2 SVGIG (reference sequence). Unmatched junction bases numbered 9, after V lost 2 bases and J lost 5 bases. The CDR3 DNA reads TGTGCCTGGAGTATCCCGGGACAGGGTTTGGAGACCCAGTACTTC. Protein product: CAWSIPGQGLETQYF.

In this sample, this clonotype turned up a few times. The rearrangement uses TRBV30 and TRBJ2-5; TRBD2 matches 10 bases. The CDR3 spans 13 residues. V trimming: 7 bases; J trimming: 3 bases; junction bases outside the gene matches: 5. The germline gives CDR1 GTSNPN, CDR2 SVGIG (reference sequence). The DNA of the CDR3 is TGTGCCTCTACCCTAGCGGGGGAAGAGACCCAGTACTTC. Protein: CASTLAGEETQYF.

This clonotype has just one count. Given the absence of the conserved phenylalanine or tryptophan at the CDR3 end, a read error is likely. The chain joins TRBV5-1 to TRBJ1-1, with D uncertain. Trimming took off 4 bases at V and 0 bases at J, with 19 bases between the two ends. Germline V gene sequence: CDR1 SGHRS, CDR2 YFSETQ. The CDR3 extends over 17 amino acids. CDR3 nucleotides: TGCGCCAGCAGCCAAGGCCACAACGGGAACATGAACACTGAAGCTTTCTCT. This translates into CASSQGHNGNMNTEAFS.

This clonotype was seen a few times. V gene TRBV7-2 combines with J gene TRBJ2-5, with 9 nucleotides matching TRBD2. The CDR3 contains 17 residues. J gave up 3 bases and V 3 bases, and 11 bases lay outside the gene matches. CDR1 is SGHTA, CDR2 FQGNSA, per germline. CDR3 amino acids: CASSFGGPTSGKETQYF. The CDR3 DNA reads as TGTGCCAGCAGCTTTGGAGGCCCGACTAGCGGTAAAGAGACCCAGTACTTC.

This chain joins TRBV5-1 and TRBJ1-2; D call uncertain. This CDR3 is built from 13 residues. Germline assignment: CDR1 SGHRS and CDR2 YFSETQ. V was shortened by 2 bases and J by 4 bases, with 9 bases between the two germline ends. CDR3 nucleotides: TGCGCCAGCAGCTTAGGACCGCTCTATGGCTACACCTTC. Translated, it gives CASSLGPLYGYTF.

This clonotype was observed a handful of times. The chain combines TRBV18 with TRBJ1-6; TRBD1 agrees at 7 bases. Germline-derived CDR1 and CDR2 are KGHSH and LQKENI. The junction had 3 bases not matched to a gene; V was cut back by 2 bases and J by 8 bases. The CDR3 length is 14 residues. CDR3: CASSPDRVYSPLHF. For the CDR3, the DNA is TGTGCCAGCTCACCAGACAGGGTTTATTCACCCCTCCACTTT.

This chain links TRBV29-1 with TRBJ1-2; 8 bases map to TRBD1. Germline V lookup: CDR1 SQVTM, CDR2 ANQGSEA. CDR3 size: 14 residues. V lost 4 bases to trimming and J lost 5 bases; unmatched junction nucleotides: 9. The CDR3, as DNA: TGCAGCGTTGTGGCCAGACAGGGGCGGTATGGCTACACCTTC. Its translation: CSVVARQGRYGYTF.

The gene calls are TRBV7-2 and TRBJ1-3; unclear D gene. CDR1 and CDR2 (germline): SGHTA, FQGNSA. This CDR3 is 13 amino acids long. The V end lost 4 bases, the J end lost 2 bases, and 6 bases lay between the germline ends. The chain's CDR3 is CASSSRTGNTIYF. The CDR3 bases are TGTGCCAGCAGCTCCAGGACTGGAAACACCATATATTTT.

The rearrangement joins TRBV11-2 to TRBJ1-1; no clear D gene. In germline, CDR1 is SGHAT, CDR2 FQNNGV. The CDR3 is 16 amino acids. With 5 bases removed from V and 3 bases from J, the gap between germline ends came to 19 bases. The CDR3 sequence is CASSGWTSREDTEAFF. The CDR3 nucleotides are TGTGCCAGCAGCGGATGGACCTCAAGAGAGGACACTGAAGCTTTCTTT.

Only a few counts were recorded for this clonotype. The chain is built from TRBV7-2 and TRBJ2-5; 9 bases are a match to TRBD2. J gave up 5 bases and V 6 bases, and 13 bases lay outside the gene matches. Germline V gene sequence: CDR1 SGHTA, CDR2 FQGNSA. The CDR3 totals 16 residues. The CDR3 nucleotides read TGTGCCAGCAGTCTCGAAGGGGCTAGCGGGGTGGAGACCCAGTACTTC. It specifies CASSLEGASGVETQYF. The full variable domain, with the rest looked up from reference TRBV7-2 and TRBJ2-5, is GAGVSQSPSNKVTEKGKDVELRCDPISGHTALYWYRQSLGQGLEFLIYFQGNSAPDKSGLPSDRFSAERTGGSVSTLTIQRTQQEDSAVYLCASSLEGASGVETQYFGPGTRLLVL.

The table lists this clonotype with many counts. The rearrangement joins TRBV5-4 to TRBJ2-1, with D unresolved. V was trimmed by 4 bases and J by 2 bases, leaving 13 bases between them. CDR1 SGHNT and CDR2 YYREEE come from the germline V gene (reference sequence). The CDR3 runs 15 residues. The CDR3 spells CASSMAWTAYNEQFF. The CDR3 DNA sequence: TGTGCCAGCAGCATGGCCTGGACGGCCTACAATGAGCAGTTCTTC. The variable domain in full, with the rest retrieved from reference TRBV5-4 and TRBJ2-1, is ETGVTQSPTHLIKTRGQQVTLRCSSQSGHNTVSWYQQALGQGPQFIFQYYREEENGRGNFPPRFSGLQFPNYSSELNVNALELDDSALYLCASSMAWTAYNEQFFGPGTRLTVL.

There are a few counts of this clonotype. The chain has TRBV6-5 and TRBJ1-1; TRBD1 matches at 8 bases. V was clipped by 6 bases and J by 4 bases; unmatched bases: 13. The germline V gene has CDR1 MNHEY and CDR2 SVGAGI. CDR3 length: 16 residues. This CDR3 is CASSPTGARGLTEAFF. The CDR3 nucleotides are TGTGCCAGCAGCCCCACGGGGGCCAGGGGGCTCACTGAAGCTTTCTTT.

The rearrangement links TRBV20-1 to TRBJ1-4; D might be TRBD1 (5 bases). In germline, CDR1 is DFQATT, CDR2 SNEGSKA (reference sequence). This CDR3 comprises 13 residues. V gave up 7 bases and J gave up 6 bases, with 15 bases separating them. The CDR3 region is CSGGGRAYEKLFF. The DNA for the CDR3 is TGCAGTGGGGGAGGCAGGGCGTATGAAAAACTGTTTTTT.

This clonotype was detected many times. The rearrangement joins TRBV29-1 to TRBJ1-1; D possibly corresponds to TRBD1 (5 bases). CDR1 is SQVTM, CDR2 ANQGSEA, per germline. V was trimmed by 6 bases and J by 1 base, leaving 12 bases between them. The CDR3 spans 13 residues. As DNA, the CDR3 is TGCAGCGTCGCCGGACACCCGAACACTGAAGCTTTCTTT. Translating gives CSVAGHPNTEAFF.

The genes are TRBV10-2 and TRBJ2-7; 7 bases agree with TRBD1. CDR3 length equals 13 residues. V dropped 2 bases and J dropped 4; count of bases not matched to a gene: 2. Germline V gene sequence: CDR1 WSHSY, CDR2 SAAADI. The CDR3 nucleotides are TGCGCCAGCAGTGAGGGCAGGGGGTACGAGCAGTACTTC. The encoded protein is CASSEGRGYEQYF.

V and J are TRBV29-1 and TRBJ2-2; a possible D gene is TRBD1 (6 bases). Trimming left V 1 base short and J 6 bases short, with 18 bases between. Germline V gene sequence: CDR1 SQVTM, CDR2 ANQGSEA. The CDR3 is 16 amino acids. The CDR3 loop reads CSVEGGGQGGPGELFF. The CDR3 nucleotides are TGCAGCGTTGAAGGTGGGGGCCAGGGCGGTCCCGGGGAGCTGTTTTTT.

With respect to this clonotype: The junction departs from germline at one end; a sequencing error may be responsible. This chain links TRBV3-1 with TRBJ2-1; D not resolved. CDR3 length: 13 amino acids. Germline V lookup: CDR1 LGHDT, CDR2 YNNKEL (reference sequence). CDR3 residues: CASNQMPYNEQFF. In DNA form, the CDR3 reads TGTGCCAGCAACCAAATGCCCTACAATGAGCAGTTCTTC.

The chain's CDR3 is CASSGVSGFYTF. Written as DNA, the CDR3 is TGTGCCAGCAGTGGGGTTTCAGGGTTCTACACCTTC. The rearrangement uses TRBV2 and TRBJ1-2, with D perhaps TRBD1 (5 bases). This CDR3 region has 12 residues. Germline CDR1 SNHLY, CDR2 FYNNEI. The ends were cut back, 4 bases at V and 10 bases at J, with 13 bases in the middle.

CDR3 in DNA: TGTGCCAGCAGTCCCCCCCGATCCATGGCAGAGACCCAGTACTTC. Protein sequence: CASSPPRSMAETQYF. J is TRBJ2-5 and V is TRBV12-3 or TRBV12-4; no reliable D call. The V end was cut by 5 bases, the J end by 4 bases, with 17 bases between. The length of the CDR3 is 15 residues.